In its sample, the clone carrying this T cell receptor beta chain was seen many times. Antigen specificity is unknown. This sample was taken from a study of response to subunit inactivated influenza vaccine. Study outcomes and limitations: Each seasonal influenza vaccination, the authors suggested, recruits few new T cells.

Using its own MiXCR run on the RT-PCR reads, TCRdb lists one record per CDR3 protein. This table holds approximately 570,000 distinct CDR3 sequences, about 8% found once. The CDR3 runs 16 residues. CDR1 and CDR2 from the germline V gene are SGHAT and FQNNGV. V dropped 1 base and J dropped 7 bases, with 17 bases sitting between them. This clonotype was sampled from a man in his fifties or sixties who received an inactivated influenza vaccine. The chain couples TRBV11-2 to TRBJ2-1; D gene uncertain. The source was PBMCs from blood, collected roughly 24 months after vaccination. CDR3 loop: CASSLVGQREANEQFF. The CDR3 region has the DNA TGTGCCAGCAGCTTAGTAGGGCAGCGCGAGGCTAATGAGCAGTTCTTC.